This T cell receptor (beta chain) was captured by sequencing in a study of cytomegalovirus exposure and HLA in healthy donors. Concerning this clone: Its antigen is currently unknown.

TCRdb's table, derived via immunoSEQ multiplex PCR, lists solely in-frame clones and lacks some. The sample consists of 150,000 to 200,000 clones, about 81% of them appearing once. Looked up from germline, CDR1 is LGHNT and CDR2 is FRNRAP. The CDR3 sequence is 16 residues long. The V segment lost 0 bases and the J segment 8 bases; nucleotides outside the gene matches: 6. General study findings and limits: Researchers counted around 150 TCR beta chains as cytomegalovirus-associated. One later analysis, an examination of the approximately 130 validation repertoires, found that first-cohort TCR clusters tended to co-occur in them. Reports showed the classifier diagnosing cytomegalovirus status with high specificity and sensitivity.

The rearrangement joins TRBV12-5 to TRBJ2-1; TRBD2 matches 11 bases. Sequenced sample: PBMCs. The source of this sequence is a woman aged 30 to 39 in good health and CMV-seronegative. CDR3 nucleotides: TGTGCTAGTGGTTTGGTAATAGCGGGGGGGATTGATGAGCAGTTCTTC. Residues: CASGLVIAGGIDEQFF.